This T cell receptor beta chain was found in a study of blood T cell repertoires in COVID-19 (dated by TCRdb to about 2020). Regarding the research as a whole: Samples covering the acute and convalescent phases of COVID-19 were provided by collaborators in the United States, Italy and Spain. The material from the prospective study consisted of cDNA or gDNA derived from T cells, B-cell-depleted T cells, or PBMCs. Deeply sampled blood TCRbeta repertoires from subjects exposed to, actively infected with, or recovered from COVID-19 were included in the dataset. The repertoires were made available in a free public database intended to serve as a resource for research on the immune response to SARS-CoV-2. Samples were obtained from the ongoing ImmuneRACE study (first 160 participants) and from over 1,000 subjects provided by 6 global collaborators. Sample metadata almost always included a de-identified subject ID, COVID-19 status, age in years and sex. Where available, HLA class I and class II types were obtained from metadata supplied by the sample provider rather than from assay-based typing. Here is what the overall study found, with its caveats: Clinical and demographic metadata were provided uncurated, with the amount varying by source and participant.

The CDR3 holds 13 amino acids from the cysteine to the phenylalanine. Only CDR3 DNA is held: 39 bases, read in frame from base 1. V gives up 1 base and J gives up 7 bases, and the segment between their germline ends measures 10 bases. CDR1 and CDR2 are read off the germline V gene as MDHEN and SYDVKM. The immunoSEQ Assay, a bias-controlled multiplex PCR, was used to amplify TCRbeta CDR3 regions from genomic DNA. The paper's data handling went like this. The number of nucleated cells in each sample was estimated by amplification of reference gene primers within the assay. To quantify the absolute abundance of each unique TCRbeta CDR3 rearrangement, sequence reads were collapsed and filtered. For each sample, productive Simpson clonality was calculated by taking the square root of Simpson's diversity index across productive rearrangements. Sourced from immuneACCESS, this table was stored by TCRdb with only in-frame sequences that have V and J called. A share of the clones is absent; for the studies checked, an unresolved V gene accounts for under half, and the remainder has no known explanation. That table gives V, J and clone size, and the DNA gave D and trimming. The sample records 95,000 or so clones, approximately 91% of which are singletons. Of the sample, approximately 3.6% is held by the ten largest clones.

Whole blood was collected in K2EDTA tubes by collaborating institutions according to the institutions' own protocols. For TCRbeta analysis, collaborators shipped samples as frozen whole blood, isolated PBMCs, or DNA extracted from either of those sample types. Turning to this clone: The clone's antigen remains unknown. Base qualities are missing; no much larger clone stands one base away.

The TCR comes from a woman in her 70s with acute or convalescent COVID-19. The sample comprised peripheral blood. The chain couples TRBV28 to TRBJ1-1; the D gene assignment is ambiguous. The CDR3 amino acid sequence is: CASSLSGSGEAFF. The sequence in DNA is TGTGCCAGCAGTTTATCCGGGTCGGGTGAAGCTTTCTTT. With the rest looked up from the reference TRBV28 and TRBJ1-1 genes rather than sequenced, the full variable domain is DVKVTQSSRYLVKRTGEKVFLECVQDMDHENMFWYRQDPGLGLRLIYFSYDVKMKEKGDIPEGYSVSREKKERFSLILESASTNQTSMYLCASSLSGSGEAFFGQGTRLTVV.